A selection of T cell receptor beta chains follows, all from one sample in a study of tumor-infiltrating lymphocytes in primary liver carcinoma. One entry per CDR3 protein, called by TCRdb with MiXCR from the multiplex PCR reads. The table has tens of thousands of distinct CDR3 sequences, around 70% seen once. The sequenced sample consisted of liver tumor tissue from sampling region 1. The origin of the receptors is a middle-aged man with primary liver carcinoma and hepatitis B virus infection. The CDR3 runs from the conserved cysteine through the conserved F or W. The D gene is left open where the match is weak.

j_call: TRBJ1-1
v_call: TRBV28
cdr3_length: 18
d_call: -
cdr3_aa: CANSLLMLPWGANTEAFF

j_call: TRBJ2-3
v_call: TRBV2
cdr3_length: 11
d_call: TRBD2
cdr3_aa: CASSLADMQYF

j_call: TRBJ1-1
v_call: TRBV6-2/TRBV6-3
cdr3_length: 13
d_call: -
cdr3_aa: CANKPELKTEAFF

j_call: TRBJ2-1
v_call: TRBV7-9
cdr3_length: 15
d_call: TRBD2
cdr3_aa: CACSLAGWRGNEQFF

j_call: TRBJ2-1
v_call: TRBV29-1
cdr3_length: 14
d_call: TRBD1
cdr3_aa: CSGLSGQGVDEQFF

j_call: TRBJ2-7
v_call: TRBV29-1
cdr3_length: 14
d_call: TRBD1
cdr3_aa: CNAAYRGQGYEQYF

j_call: TRBJ2-5
v_call: TRBV30
cdr3_length: 13
d_call: -
cdr3_aa: CAWSVKEQEAQYF

j_call: TRBJ2-7
v_call: TRBV11-2
cdr3_length: 13
d_call: -
cdr3_aa: CASTLCELASQYF

j_call: TRBJ1-6
v_call: TRBV12-3/TRBV12-4
cdr3_length: 15
d_call: -
cdr3_aa: CASSSTRGRNSPLHF

j_call: TRBJ2-5
v_call: TRBV28
cdr3_length: 15
d_call: -
cdr3_aa: CASSKAGVLGETRYF

j_call: TRBJ2-7
v_call: TRBV24-1
cdr3_length: 15
d_call: -
cdr3_aa: CATSDWSAFVYEQYF

j_call: TRBJ2-5
v_call: TRBV21-1
cdr3_length: 11
d_call: -
cdr3_aa: CASSSRRPQYF

j_call: TRBJ2-5
v_call: TRBV11-2
cdr3_length: 14
d_call: -
cdr3_aa: CASGLGGLGETQYF

j_call: TRBJ2-5
v_call: TRBV12-3/TRBV12-4
cdr3_length: 15
d_call: -
cdr3_aa: CASSLGTWGGETQYF

j_call: TRBJ2-7
v_call: TRBV28
cdr3_length: 15
d_call: TRBD1
cdr3_aa: CASSLRGQGDYEQYF

j_call: TRBJ2-7
v_call: TRBV5-1
cdr3_length: 14
d_call: TRBD2
cdr3_aa: CASSLDPGGPEQYF

j_call: TRBJ2-2
v_call: TRBV30
cdr3_length: 16
d_call: -
cdr3_aa: CAWSVGGSRNTGELFF

j_call: TRBJ2-7
v_call: TRBV13
cdr3_length: 18
d_call: TRBD2
cdr3_aa: CASGTPRLAGLSSYEQYF

j_call: TRBJ2-1
v_call: TRBV6-5
cdr3_length: 14
d_call: TRBD2
cdr3_aa: CANSQAGTYTEQFF

j_call: TRBJ1-6
v_call: TRBV11-2
cdr3_length: 16
d_call: -
cdr3_aa: CANSLRVSVEGSPLHF

j_call: TRBJ2-3
v_call: TRBV29-1
cdr3_length: 14
d_call: -
cdr3_aa: CRLESRDGTDTQYF

j_call: TRBJ1-1
v_call: TRBV28
cdr3_length: 13
d_call: -
cdr3_aa: CASSPFEPQVAFF

j_call: TRBJ1-1
v_call: TRBV29-1
cdr3_length: 12
d_call: -
cdr3_aa: CSVVETTTEAFF

j_call: TRBJ1-5
v_call: TRBV11-1
cdr3_length: 13
d_call: -
cdr3_aa: CASSSGSDQPQHF

j_call: TRBJ1-1
v_call: TRBV4-2
cdr3_length: 16
d_call: TRBD1
cdr3_aa: CSSSQGLQGGNTEAFF

j_call: TRBJ2-3
v_call: TRBV6-1
cdr3_length: 16
d_call: -
cdr3_aa: CASGPPGGRGTDTQYF

j_call: TRBJ2-1
v_call: TRBV13
cdr3_length: 15
d_call: -
cdr3_aa: CASSFTGIPYNKQFF

j_call: TRBJ2-2
v_call: TRBV11-2
cdr3_length: 16
d_call: TRBD2
cdr3_aa: CASSVVALAGTGELSF

j_call: TRBJ2-1
v_call: TRBV6-6
cdr3_length: 15
d_call: -
cdr3_aa: CASSFMIKINSEQFF

j_call: TRBJ2-5
v_call: TRBV11-2
cdr3_length: 13
d_call: -
cdr3_aa: CTSSSEFQETQYF

j_call: TRBJ1-4
v_call: TRBV30
cdr3_length: 12
d_call: -
cdr3_aa: CAWEKGCEKLFF

j_call: TRBJ2-7
v_call: TRBV6-5
cdr3_length: 12
d_call: -
cdr3_aa: CASNSEAYKQYF

j_call: TRBJ2-7
v_call: TRBV10-2
cdr3_length: 12
d_call: -
cdr3_aa: CASSRSVNEQYF

j_call: TRBJ2-4
v_call: TRBV10-1
cdr3_length: 13
d_call: -
cdr3_aa: CAGSESQENIQYF

j_call: TRBJ2-3
v_call: TRBV11-2
cdr3_length: 17
d_call: -
cdr3_aa: CARSLVGARSGEDTQYF

j_call: TRBJ2-1
v_call: TRBV6-6
cdr3_length: 19
d_call: TRBD2
cdr3_aa: CASSYPIFGGLAGEVEQFF

j_call: TRBJ1-2
v_call: TRBV6-5
cdr3_length: 13
d_call: -
cdr3_aa: CACRLAANYGYTF

j_call: TRBJ2-7
v_call: TRBV18
cdr3_length: 18
d_call: -
cdr3_aa: CASSTQMISGPRDYEQYF

j_call: TRBJ2-7
v_call: TRBV29-1
cdr3_length: 10
d_call: -
cdr3_aa: CSAGEYEEYF

j_call: TRBJ1-5
v_call: TRBV6-1
cdr3_length: 15
d_call: -
cdr3_aa: CASSVSWRGDQPQHF

j_call: TRBJ2-3
v_call: TRBV11-2
cdr3_length: 14
d_call: -
cdr3_aa: CASSLSPLGDTQYF

j_call: TRBJ2-7
v_call: TRBV11-2
cdr3_length: 12
d_call: -
cdr3_aa: CASGLVGNEQYF

j_call: TRBJ2-1
v_call: TRBV4-1
cdr3_length: 15
d_call: TRBD2
cdr3_aa: CVSSQRAGDYNEQFF

j_call: TRBJ2-1
v_call: TRBV18
cdr3_length: 15
d_call: -
cdr3_aa: CASSPEGLVYNEQFF

j_call: TRBJ1-1
v_call: TRBV6-6
cdr3_length: 15
d_call: -
cdr3_aa: CASSLQHGIPMGAFF

j_call: TRBJ1-3
v_call: TRBV11-2
cdr3_length: 14
d_call: TRBD1
cdr3_aa: CASSYMGQGTTMYF

j_call: TRBJ2-7
v_call: TRBV7-9
cdr3_length: 15
d_call: -
cdr3_aa: CARSLEGPLSYEQYF

j_call: TRBJ1-1
v_call: TRBV11-2
cdr3_length: 13
d_call: -
cdr3_aa: CASRLGGNAEAFF

j_call: TRBJ2-5
v_call: TRBV29-1
cdr3_length: 13
d_call: -
cdr3_aa: CSVVNSLRGTHYF

j_call: TRBJ1-1
v_call: TRBV20-1
cdr3_length: 16
d_call: TRBD1
cdr3_aa: CSVGARQGAPNTEAFF

j_call: TRBJ2-1
v_call: TRBV6-5
cdr3_length: 15
d_call: -
cdr3_aa: CASSSHTSMLGEQFF

j_call: -
v_call: TRBV29-1
cdr3_length: 13
d_call: -
cdr3_aa: CSVVQGANQPQYF

j_call: TRBJ2-7
v_call: TRBV4-1
cdr3_length: 15
d_call: -
cdr3_aa: CANSRSFGGVDEQYF

j_call: TRBJ2-7
v_call: TRBV12-3/TRBV12-4
cdr3_length: 14
d_call: -
cdr3_aa: CASSSSGGSYKQYF

j_call: TRBJ2-5
v_call: TRBV14
cdr3_length: 17
d_call: -
cdr3_aa: CASSRDHAPEFQVTQYF